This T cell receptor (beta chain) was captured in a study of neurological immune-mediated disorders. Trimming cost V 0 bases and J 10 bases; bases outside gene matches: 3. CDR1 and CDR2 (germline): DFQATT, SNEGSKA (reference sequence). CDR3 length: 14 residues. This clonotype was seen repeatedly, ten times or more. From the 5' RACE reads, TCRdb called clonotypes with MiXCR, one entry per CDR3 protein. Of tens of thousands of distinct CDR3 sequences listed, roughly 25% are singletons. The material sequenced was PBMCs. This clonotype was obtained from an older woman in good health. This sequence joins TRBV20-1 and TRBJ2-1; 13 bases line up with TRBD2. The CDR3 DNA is TGCAGTGCTAGAGACGGACTAGCGGGAGACGAGCAGTTCTTC. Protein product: CSARDGLAGDEQFF.